The 21 T cell receptor beta chains presented below share a single source sample, sequenced in a study of T cells in Graves' hyperthyroidism and ophthalmopathy. TCR beta CDR3 regions were amplified from RNA. The TCR CDR3 first-round RT-PCR relied on the HTBI primer set. TCRdb independently ran MiXCR on the multiplex PCR reads; one entry per CDR3 protein. The sample carries approximately 620,000 distinct CDR3 sequences, approximately 15% recorded once. The specimen was blood. All receptors derive from a woman in her 30s with Graves' hyperthyroidism that later progressed to Graves' ophthalmopathy.

The sample holds many counts of this clonotype. This chain joins TRBV29-1 and TRBJ2-7, with 9 bases aligning to TRBD1. The CDR3 spans 22 residues. The V segment lost 2 bases and the J segment 0 bases; nucleotides outside the gene matches: 26. The germline V gene has CDR1 SQVTM and CDR2 ANQGSEA. The CDR3 DNA follows: TGCAGCGTTGAACAGGTTCGGTTGCCGTACCGGGACAGGGTGCCTATCTCCTACGAGCAGTACTTC. As protein: CSVEQVRLPYRDRVPISYEQYF.

The J gene is TRBJ1-1, the V gene TRBV24-1; the match to TRBD1 covers 7 bases. The germline CDR1 and CDR2 sequences are KGHDR and SFDVKD. The CDR3 consists of 16 residues. Unmatched junction bases numbered 5, after V lost 2 bases and J lost 0 bases. The CDR3 sequence is CATSDSRDRMNTEAFF. For the CDR3, the DNA is TGTGCCACCAGTGATTCCCGGGACAGAATGAACACTGAAGCTTTCTTT.

V and J are TRBV9 and TRBJ2-7, with 7 bases identical to TRBD1. The CDR3 covers 15 residues. The V gene's germline CDR1 is SGDLS and CDR2 YYNGEE. The V and J ends lost 4 bases and 0 bases, in that order; junction bases with no gene match: 7. The CDR3, as DNA: TGTGCCAGCAGCCCCGGGACAGAGAGCTCCTACGAGCAGTACTTC. This sequence encodes CASSPGTESSYEQYF.

This sequence joins TRBV19 and TRBJ1-5, with D perhaps matching TRBD1 (6 bases). This CDR3 spans 16 amino acids. Trimming took off 5 bases at V and 0 bases at J, with 14 bases between the two ends. Germline-derived CDR1 and CDR2 are LNHDA and SQIVND (reference sequence). CDR3 nucleotides: TGTGCCAGTAGTCTCCCCGGGGGCTATAGCAATCAGCCCCAGCATTTT. Protein product: CASSLPGGYSNQPQHF. The complete variable domain, with remaining parts taken from reference TRBV19 and TRBJ1-5, reads DGGITQSPKYLFRKEGQNVTLSCEQNLNHDAMYWYRQDPGQGLRLIYYSQIVNDFQKGDIAEGYSVSREKKESFPLTVTSAQKNPTAFYLCASSLPGGYSNQPQHFGDGTRLSIL.

This clonotype was detected only once. This may come from a read error, since a much larger clone is one base off. V gene TRBV7-6 combines with J gene TRBJ1-1; 7 bases align to TRBD1. The CDR3 covers 14 residues. In germline, CDR1 is SGHVS, CDR2 FNYEAQ. CDR3 sequence: CACSLGGYRTEAFF. Here the CDR3 DNA reads TGTGCCTGCAGCCTAGGGGGCTATCGAACTGAAGCTTTCTTT.

On this clonotype itself: Being one base from a much bigger clone, this may be a read error. This likely comes from a read error, as the CDR3 has no conserved phenylalanine or tryptophan at its end. This sequence joins TRBV19 and TRBJ2-1; TRBD2 aligns across 7 bases. The CDR3 covers 21 residues. Germline V gene lookup returns CDR1 LNHDA and CDR2 SQIVND (reference sequence). Trimming at V came to 5 bases and at J to 0 bases, leaving 22 bases not matched to a gene. The CDR3 DNA reads TGTGCCAGTAGTTTCATAAGCCAATCCCCGACTAGCCGAAGCTCCTACAATGAGCAGTTCCTC. It is translated as CASSFISQSPTSRSSYNEQFL.

This clonotype was recorded many times. CDR3 amino acids: CASSLTWTGTHGYTF. The CDR3 region has the DNA TGTGCCAGCAGCCTTACCTGGACAGGGACCCATGGCTACACCTTC. The chain is built from TRBV28 and TRBJ1-2, with TRBD1 matching over 8 bases. The CDR3 length is 15 residues. V was pared by 6 bases and J by 6 bases, with 12 bases of the junction left unmatched. The germline CDR1 and CDR2 sequences are MDHEN and SYDVKM.

Ten or more counts support this clonotype. For the CDR3, the DNA is TGCAGTGCTAGAGAAACTAGCGGTCCCTACGAGCAGTACTTC. It translates to CSARETSGPYEQYF. The chain couples TRBV20-1 to TRBJ2-7; 8 bases are shared with TRBD2. V trimming: 0 bases; J trimming: 2 bases; junction bases outside the gene matches: 3. Per the germline V gene, CDR1 is DFQATT and CDR2 is SNEGSKA (reference sequence). The CDR3 spans 14 residues.

The rearrangement links TRBV28 to TRBJ2-7, with D perhaps TRBD2 (6 bases). Germline assignment: CDR1 MDHEN and CDR2 SYDVKM. V lost 3 bases and J 4 bases, leaving 22 bases between the germline ends. This CDR3 contains 17 residues. The CDR3, as DNA: TGTGCCAGCAGTTTCCCCCTAGTTGCGGGGCCCACGTACGAGCAGTACTTC. Its translation: CASSFPLVAGPTYEQYF.

J is TRBJ2-7 and V is TRBV12-3 or TRBV12-4; weak D call: TRBD1 (6 bases). The CDR3 totals 14 residues. Trimming removed 6 bases at V and 2 bases at J, with 14 bases between. The chain's CDR3 is CASSTGTLAYEQYF. The CDR3 DNA follows: TGTGCCAGCAGCACCGGGACATTGGCCTACGAGCAGTACTTC.

V and J are TRBV19 and TRBJ2-3, with 15 nucleotides matching TRBD2. This CDR3 contains 17 residues. V dropped 4 bases and J dropped 3; count of bases not matched to a gene: 5. Germline CDR1 and CDR2: LNHDA and SQIVND (reference sequence). CDR3 bases: TGTGCCAGTAGTAACGGACTAGCGGGAGGGCCTACAGATACGCAGTATTTT. Residues: CASSNGLAGGPTDTQYF. The full variable domain, rest sourced from reference TRBV19 and TRBJ2-3, is DGGITQSPKYLFRKEGQNVTLSCEQNLNHDAMYWYRQDPGQGLRLIYYSQIVNDFQKGDIAEGYSVSREKKESFPLTVTSAQKNPTAFYLCASSNGLAGGPTDTQYFGPGTRLTVL.

The chain couples TRBV6-2 or TRBV6-3 to TRBJ2-1; no reliable D call. CDR3 length equals 13 residues. CDR1 and CDR2 (germline): MNHEY, SVGEGT. The V and J ends lost 5 bases and 7 bases respectively, with 12 bases between them. CDR3 sequence reads: CASSTLRRNEQFF. The CDR3 DNA reads as TGTGCCAGCAGTACTCTGAGACGGAATGAGCAGTTCTTC.

This clonotype was seen many times. The genes are TRBV11-2 and TRBJ1-6, with D tentatively TRBD1 (5 bases). CDR1 is SGHAT and CDR2 is FQNNGV in the germline V gene. The ends were cut back, 5 bases at V and 8 bases at J, with 16 bases in the middle. This CDR3 contains 15 residues. This CDR3 reads CASSRDGAGYSPLHF. Written as DNA, the CDR3 is TGTGCCAGCAGCAGGGACGGGGCGGGATATTCACCCCTCCACTTT.

This clonotype was observed many times. V and J are TRBV25-1 and TRBJ1-2, with D perhaps matching TRBD1 (5 bases). The V gene's germline CDR1 is MGHDK and CDR2 SYGVNS. V was shortened by 8 bases and J by 8 bases, with 21 bases between the two germline ends. The CDR3 consists of 14 residues. The CDR3 DNA is TGTGCCAGCCTAGTCGGGGGTTCGGCCGGCGGCTACACCTTC. Translation gives CASLVGGSAGGYTF.

This clonotype was picked up a small number of times. This chain joins TRBV6-4 and TRBJ1-6, with a tentative D call TRBD1 (5 bases). The V and J ends lost 2 bases and 8 bases respectively, with 13 bases between them. The CDR3 runs 15 residues. From germline, CDR1 is MRHNA and CDR2 SNTAGT. The CDR3: CASSDGAGSYSPLHF. CDR3 sequence (DNA): TGTGCCAGCAGTGACGGGGCAGGGAGTTATTCACCCCTCCACTTT.

This clonotype was detected ten times or more. The CDR3 DNA is TGCAGTGCTAACGGGGGGAACACTGAAGCTTTCTTT. Translation: CSANGGNTEAFF. The chain employs TRBV20-1 and TRBJ1-1; maybe TRBD1 (5 bases). The V end was cut by 4 bases, the J end by 1 base, with 7 bases between. The germline CDR1 and CDR2 sequences are DFQATT and SNEGSKA (reference sequence). The CDR3 is made up of 12 amino acids.

This clonotype was counted ten times or more. The V gene is TRBV11-2, the J gene TRBJ2-7; D is ambiguous. This CDR3 has 14 residues. Deletions cut 0 bases from V and 6 bases from J, with 12 bases between. CDR1 and CDR2 (germline): SGHAT, FQNNGV. The CDR3 DNA follows: TGTGCCAGCAGCTTAGATAGTTTGGGCCGCGAGCAGTACTTC. It codes for CASSLDSLGREQYF.

The sample holds many counts of this clonotype. The chain uses TRBV28 and TRBJ2-2; D tentatively reads TRBD1 or TRBD2 (6 bases each). V gave up 3 bases and J gave up 0 bases, with 14 bases separating them. Germline CDR1 MDHEN, CDR2 SYDVKM. The CDR3 loop spans 17 amino acids. CDR3 nucleotide sequence: TGTGCCAGCAGTTTTGTTTCGGGGGCTGCGAACACCGGGGAGCTGTTTTTT. Protein product: CASSFVSGAANTGELFF.

This clonotype was seen many times. The chain couples TRBV3-1 to TRBJ2-7; possible D gene TRBD1, 6 bases. Germline assignment: CDR1 LGHDT and CDR2 YNNKEL (reference sequence). V was clipped by 0 bases and J by 0 bases, with 12 bases between them. The CDR3 has 16 residues. The CDR3 sequence is CASSQDGGTSSYEQYF. The CDR3 DNA follows: TGTGCCAGCAGCCAAGATGGTGGGACAAGCTCCTACGAGCAGTACTTC.

This clonotype was found many times. This sequence joins TRBV28 and TRBJ2-1; TRBD2 is a possible D gene (6 bases). This CDR3 is built from 14 residues. The V and J ends lost 4 bases and 8 bases respectively, with 15 bases between them. Germline values: CDR1 MDHEN, CDR2 SYDVKM. The CDR3 DNA follows: TGTGCCAGCAGTTCAAGGAGGGCCTTGGATGAGCAGTTCTTC. Amino acids: CASSSRRALDEQFF.

This clonotype was seen ten or more times. The CDR3 DNA follows: TGTGCCAGTAGCCCCCCGGCGCCATCGGATGAGCAGTTCTTC. Protein: CASSPPAPSDEQFF. V gene TRBV19 combines with J gene TRBJ2-1; no reliable D call. Trimming took off 6 bases at V and 8 bases at J, with 17 bases between the two ends. Germline CDR1 and CDR2: LNHDA and SQIVND (reference sequence). This CDR3 is 14 amino acids long.